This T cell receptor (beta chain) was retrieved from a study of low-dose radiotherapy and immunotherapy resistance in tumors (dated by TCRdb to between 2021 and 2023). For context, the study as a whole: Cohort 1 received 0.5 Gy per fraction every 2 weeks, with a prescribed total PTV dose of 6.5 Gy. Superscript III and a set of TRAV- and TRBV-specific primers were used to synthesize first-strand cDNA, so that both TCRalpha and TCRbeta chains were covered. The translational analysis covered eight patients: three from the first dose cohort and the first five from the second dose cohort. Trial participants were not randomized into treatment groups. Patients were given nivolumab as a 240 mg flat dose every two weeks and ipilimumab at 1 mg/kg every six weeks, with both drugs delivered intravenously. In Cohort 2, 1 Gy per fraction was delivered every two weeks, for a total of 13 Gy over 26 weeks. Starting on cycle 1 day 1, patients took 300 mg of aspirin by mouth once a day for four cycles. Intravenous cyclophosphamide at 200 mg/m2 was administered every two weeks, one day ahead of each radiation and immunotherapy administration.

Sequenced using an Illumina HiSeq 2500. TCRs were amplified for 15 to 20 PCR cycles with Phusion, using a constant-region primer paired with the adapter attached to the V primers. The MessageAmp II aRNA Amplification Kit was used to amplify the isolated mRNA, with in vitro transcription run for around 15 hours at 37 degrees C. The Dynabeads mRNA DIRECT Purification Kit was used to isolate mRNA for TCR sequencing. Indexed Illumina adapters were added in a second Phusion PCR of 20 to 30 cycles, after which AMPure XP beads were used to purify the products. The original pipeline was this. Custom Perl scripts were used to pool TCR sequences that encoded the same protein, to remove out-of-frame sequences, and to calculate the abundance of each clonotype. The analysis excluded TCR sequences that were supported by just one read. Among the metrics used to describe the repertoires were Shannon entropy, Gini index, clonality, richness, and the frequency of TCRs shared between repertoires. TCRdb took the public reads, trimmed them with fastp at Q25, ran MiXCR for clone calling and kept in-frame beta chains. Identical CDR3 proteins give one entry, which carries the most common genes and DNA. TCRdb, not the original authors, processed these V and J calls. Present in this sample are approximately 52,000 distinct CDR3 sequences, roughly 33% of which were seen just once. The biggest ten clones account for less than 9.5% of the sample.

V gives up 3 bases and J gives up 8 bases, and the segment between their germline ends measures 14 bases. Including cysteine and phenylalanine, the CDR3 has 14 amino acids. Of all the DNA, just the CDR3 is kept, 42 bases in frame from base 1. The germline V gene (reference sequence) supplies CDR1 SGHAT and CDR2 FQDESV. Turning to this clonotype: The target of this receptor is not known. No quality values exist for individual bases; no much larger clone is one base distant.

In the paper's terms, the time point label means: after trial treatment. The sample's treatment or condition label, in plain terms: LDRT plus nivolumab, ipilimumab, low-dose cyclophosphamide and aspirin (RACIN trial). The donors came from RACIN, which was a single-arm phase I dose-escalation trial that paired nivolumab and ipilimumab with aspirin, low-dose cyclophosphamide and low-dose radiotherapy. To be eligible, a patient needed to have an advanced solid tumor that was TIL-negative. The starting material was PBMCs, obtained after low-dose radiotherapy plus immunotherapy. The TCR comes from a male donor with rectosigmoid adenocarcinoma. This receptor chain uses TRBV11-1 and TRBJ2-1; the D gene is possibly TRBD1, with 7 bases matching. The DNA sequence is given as TGTGCCAGCAGCTTCAGGCAGGGGGGCGATGAGCAGTTCTTC. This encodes CASSFRQGGDEQFF.